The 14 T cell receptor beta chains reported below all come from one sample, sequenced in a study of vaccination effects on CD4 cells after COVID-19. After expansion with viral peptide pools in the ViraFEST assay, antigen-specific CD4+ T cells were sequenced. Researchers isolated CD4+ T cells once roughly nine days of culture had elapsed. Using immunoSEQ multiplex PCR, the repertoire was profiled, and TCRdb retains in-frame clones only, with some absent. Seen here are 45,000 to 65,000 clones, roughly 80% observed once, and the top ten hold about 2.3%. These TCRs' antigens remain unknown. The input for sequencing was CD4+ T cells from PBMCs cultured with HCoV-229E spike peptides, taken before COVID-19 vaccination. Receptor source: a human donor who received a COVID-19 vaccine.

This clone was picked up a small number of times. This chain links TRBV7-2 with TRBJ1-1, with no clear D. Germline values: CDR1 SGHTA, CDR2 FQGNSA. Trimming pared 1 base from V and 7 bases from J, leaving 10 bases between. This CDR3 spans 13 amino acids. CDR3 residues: CASSLVVESEAFF. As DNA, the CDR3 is TGTGCCAGCAGCTTAGTCGTGGAGAGTGAAGCTTTCTTT.

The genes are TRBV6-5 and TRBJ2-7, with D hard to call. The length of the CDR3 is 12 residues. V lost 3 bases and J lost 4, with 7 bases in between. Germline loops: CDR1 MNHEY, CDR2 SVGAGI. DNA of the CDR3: TGTGCCAGCAGTTATCTGGAGTACGAGCAGTACGTC. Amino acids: CASSYLEYEQYV.

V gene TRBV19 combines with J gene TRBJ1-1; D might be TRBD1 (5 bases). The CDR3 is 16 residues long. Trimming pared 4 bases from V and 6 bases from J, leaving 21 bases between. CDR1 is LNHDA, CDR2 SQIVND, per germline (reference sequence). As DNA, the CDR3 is TGTGCCAGTAGTAAACCCCCGGGGGGGGGATTCTCTGAAGCTTTCTTT. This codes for CASSKPPGGGFSEAFF.

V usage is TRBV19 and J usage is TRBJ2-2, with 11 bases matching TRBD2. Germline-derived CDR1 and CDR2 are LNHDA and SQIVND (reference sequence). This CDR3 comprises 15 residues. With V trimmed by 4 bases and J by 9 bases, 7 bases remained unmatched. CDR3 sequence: CASSTLAGGHRELFF. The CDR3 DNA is TGTGCCAGTAGTACCCTAGCGGGGGGACACCGGGAGCTGTTTTTT.

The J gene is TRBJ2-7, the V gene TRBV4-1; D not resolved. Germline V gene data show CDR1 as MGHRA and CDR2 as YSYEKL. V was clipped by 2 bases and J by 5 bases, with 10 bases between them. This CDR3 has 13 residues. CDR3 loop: CASSQTREHEQYV. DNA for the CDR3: TGCGCCAGCAGCCAAACCCGTGAACACGAGCAGTACGTC.

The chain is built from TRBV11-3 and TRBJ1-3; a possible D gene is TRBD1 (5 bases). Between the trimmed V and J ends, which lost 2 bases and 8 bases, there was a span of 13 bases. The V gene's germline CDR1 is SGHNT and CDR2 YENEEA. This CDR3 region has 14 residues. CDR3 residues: CASSLTGVGDTIYF. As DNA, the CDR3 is TGTGCCAGCAGCTTAACAGGCGTTGGGGACACCATATATTTT. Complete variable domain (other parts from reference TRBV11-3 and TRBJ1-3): EAGVVQSPRYKIIEKKQPVAFWCNPISGHNTLYWYLQNLGQGPELLIRYENEEAVDDSQLPKDRFSAERLKGVDSTLKIQPAELGDSAVYLCASSLTGVGDTIYFGEGSWLTVV.

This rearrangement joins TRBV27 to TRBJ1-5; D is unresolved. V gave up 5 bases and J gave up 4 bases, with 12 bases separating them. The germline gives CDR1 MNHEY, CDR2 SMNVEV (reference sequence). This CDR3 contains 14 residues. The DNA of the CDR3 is TGTGCCAGCAGTCCCTGGTCAACGAATCAGCCCCAGCATTTT. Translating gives CASSPWSTNQPQHF.

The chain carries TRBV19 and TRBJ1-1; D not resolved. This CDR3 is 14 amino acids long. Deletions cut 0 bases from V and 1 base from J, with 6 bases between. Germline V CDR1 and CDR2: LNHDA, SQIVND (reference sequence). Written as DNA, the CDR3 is TGTGCCAGTAGTATAGACATAGAGAACACTGAAGCTTTCTTT. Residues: CASSIDIENTEAFF.

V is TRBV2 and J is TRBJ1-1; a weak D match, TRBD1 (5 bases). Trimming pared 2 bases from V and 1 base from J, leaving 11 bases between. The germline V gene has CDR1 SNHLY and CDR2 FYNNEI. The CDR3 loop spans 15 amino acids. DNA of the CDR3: TGTGCCAGCAGTGAAATGACGGGGGGGAACACTGAAGCTTTCTTT. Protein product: CASSEMTGGNTEAFF.

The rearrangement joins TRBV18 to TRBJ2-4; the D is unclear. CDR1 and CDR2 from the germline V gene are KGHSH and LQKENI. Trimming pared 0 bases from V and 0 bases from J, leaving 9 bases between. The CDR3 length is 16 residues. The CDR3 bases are TGTGCCAGCTCACCACCTATCGAGCAAGCCAAAAACATTCAGTACTTC. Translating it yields CASSPPIEQAKNIQYF.

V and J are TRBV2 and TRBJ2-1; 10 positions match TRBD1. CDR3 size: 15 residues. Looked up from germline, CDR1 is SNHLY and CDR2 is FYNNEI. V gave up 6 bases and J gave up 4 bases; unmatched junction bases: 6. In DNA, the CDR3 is TGTGCCAGCAGCGGGACAGGGGCTTCTTACAATGAGCAGTTCTTC. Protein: CASSGTGASYNEQFF.

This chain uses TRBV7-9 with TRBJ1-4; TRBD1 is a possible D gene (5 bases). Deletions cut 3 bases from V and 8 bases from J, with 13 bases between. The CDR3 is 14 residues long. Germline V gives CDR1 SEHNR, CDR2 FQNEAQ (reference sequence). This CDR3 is CASSFSQGSEKLFF. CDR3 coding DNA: TGTGCCAGCAGCTTTTCCCAGGGTTCGGAAAAACTGTTTTTT.

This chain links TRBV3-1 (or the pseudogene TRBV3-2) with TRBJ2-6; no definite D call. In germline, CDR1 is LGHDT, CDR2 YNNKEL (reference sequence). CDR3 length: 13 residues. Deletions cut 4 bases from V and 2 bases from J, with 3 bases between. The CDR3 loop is CASSPTGANVLTF. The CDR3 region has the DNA TGTGCCAGCAGCCCCACTGGGGCCAACGTCCTGACTTTC.

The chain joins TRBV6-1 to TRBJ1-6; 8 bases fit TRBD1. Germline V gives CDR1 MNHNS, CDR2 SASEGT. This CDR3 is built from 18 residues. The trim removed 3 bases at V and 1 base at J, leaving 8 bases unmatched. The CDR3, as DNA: TGTGCCAGCAGTGATATGGTCAGGGGGCGGTCCTATAATTCACCCCTCCACTTT. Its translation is CASSDMVRGRSYNSPLHF.